The source of this TCR beta chain is a study of beta chain features in type 1 diabetes (dated by TCRdb to 2016 to 2018). With regard to the full study: Patients and healthy donors did not differ in mean age, gender distribution, total cell number or subset yield. Whereas all 30 or so donors provided naive and central memory subsets, regulatory and stem cell-like memory subsets were isolated from just 8 patients and roughly 8 healthy donors. In the study, recently diagnosed type 1 diabetes patients and matched healthy donors were compared on the TCRB repertoires of their sorted circulating CD4+ T cell subsets. A total of some 110 million sorted cells were examined across all samples, and the number of cells per subset was strongly correlated with RNA yield. Overall study results and their limits: Patients with type 1 diabetes made fewer insertions and deleted more nucleotides at VDJ recombination sites, implying thymic rearrangement abnormalities. Sequencing cDNA rather than genomic DNA could over-represent highly expressing activated cells, although activation and CD3 levels did not differ between groups. Only small numbers of individuals were included in the HLA sub-analyses, which left unresolved whether HLA type had any influence on TCRB rearrangement. Naive, central memory and regulatory TCRB repertoires appeared to be more similar among patients than among healthy donors. Type 1 diabetes patients showed a moderate but significant shortening of TCRB CDR3 length in all four CD4+ subsets. Shorter templates might be favored by PCR, yet because patient and control samples were amplified and corrected together, any such skew would affect both groups equally.

The entire amount of isolated RNA was reverse transcribed using the High Capacity cDNA Reverse Transcription Kit, so the sequenced TCRB transcripts were expressed ones. Deep immunoSEQ sequencing was performed on naive, central memory and regulatory T cell samples, with an average of around 3.5 million total reads per sample. Sorted cells were lysed in RLT buffer, and RNA was extracted using DNase-treated RNeasy Micro or Mini kits according to cell number. Each cell subset was processed separately to prevent cross-contamination, with patient and healthy donor samples processed together. Using the immunoSEQ multiplex PCR, TCRB sequences were amplified from cDNA into 87-bp fragments spanning the CDR3 region. Sequencing of the amplicons was done on the Illumina HiSeq platform. The paper's data handling went like this. Synthetic template baselines were used to correct PCR bias computationally, reads within Hamming distance 2 were collapsed, and singletons that could not be merged were discarded. Reads were aligned to IMGT to assign V, D and J genes, CDR3 length, and insertions or deletions at six rearrangement sites. Within each subset, clonotype counts were normalized to sorted cell number, after which true diversity and Gini coefficients were computed with the tcR R package. The overlap coefficient, calculated on TCRB nucleotide sequences, was used to measure repertoire sharing. This is the immuneACCESS table as TCRdb keeps it, with only in-frame sequences that have V and J called. A part of the clones is gone; compared with another copy, unresolved V genes explain less than half, and the rest is unexplained. V and J calls and clone size are given by that table; D and trimming were obtained from the DNA. The sample includes 130,000 to 150,000 clones, with about 7% observed a single time. The ten largest make up under 1.5% of the sample.

According to the germline V gene, CDR1 reads SGHRS and CDR2 reads YFSETQ. Relative to germline, V is 3 bases shorter and J is 1 base shorter, with 13 bases between their ends. From its cysteine to its phenylalanine, the CDR3 spans 15 amino acids. Only the CDR3 part of the read is kept: 45 bases, read in frame from the first base. Each donor gave one peripheral blood draw, roughly 110 mL on average, collected into heparinised tubes. A BD FACSAria II and a panel including CD45RO, CCR7, CD25, CD127, CD95 and CD27 were used to sort naive, central memory, regulatory and stem cell-like memory CD4+ T cells. All sorted populations exceeded 95% purity. PBMCs were separated immediately by Lymphoprep density gradient centrifugation and were stained directly, without being cultured. To minimize batch effects, samples were stained and sorted in pairs, one healthy donor with one patient per experiment. A few counts support this clone. Its specific antigen is unknown. Base qualities are not at hand, and no much larger clone is one base apart.

The sequenced material came from central memory CD4+ T cells from blood. The sequence derives from a young woman in good health. This chain is built from TRBV5-1 and TRBJ2-5; a tentative D match to TRBD2 spans 5 bases. The CDR3 region has the sequence CASSSGGAGQETQYF. DNA sequence: TGCGCCAGCAGCTCCGGAGGAGCCGGCCAAGAGACCCAGTACTTC.